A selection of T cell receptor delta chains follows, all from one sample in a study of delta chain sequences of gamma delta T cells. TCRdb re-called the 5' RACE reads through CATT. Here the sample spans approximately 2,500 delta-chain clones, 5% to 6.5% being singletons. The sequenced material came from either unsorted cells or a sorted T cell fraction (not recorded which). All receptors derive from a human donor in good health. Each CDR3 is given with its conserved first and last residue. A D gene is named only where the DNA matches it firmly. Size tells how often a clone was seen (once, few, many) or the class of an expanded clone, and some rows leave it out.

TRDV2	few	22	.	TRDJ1	CACDKLPPITEGHDGDTDKLIF	TGTGCCTGTGACAAATTACCGCCAATTACTGAGGGACATGATGGGGACACCGATAAACTCATCTTT
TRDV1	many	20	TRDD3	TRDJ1	CALGELSYRSTGGYTDKLIF	TGTGCTCTTGGGGAACTATCCTACCGGAGTACTGGGGGATACACCGATAAACTCATCTTT
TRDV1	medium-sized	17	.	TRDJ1	CALGEPLPTKYTDKLIF	TGTGCTCTTGGGGAGCCCCTACCTACCAAGTACACCGATAAACTCATCTTT
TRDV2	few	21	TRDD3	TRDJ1	CACDTVSTGGQSPTYTDKLIF	TGTGCCTGTGACACCGTAAGTACTGGGGGTCAAAGTCCTACGTACACCGATAAACTCATCTTT
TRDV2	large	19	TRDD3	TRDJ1	CACDSILKLGVLYTDKLIF	TGTGCCTGTGACTCCATCTTGAAACTGGGGGTCCTGTACACCGATAAACTCATCTTT
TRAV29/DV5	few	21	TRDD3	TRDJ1	CAAPSYSYWGIRWSGGDKLIF	TGTGCAGCACCTTCCTATTCATACTGGGGGATACGCTGGAGTGGGGGCGATAAACTCATCTTT
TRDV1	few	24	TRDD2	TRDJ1	CALGFQSFGLPKRPTPPYTDKLIF	TGTGCTCTTGGGTTCCAAAGTTTTGGCCTTCCTAAACGTCCTACACCCCCGTACACCGATAAACTCATCTTT
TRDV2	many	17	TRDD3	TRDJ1	CACDHILGASHTDKLIF	TGTGCCTGTGACCACATACTGGGGGCCTCCCACACCGATAAACTCATCTTT
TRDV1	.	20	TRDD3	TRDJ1	CALGEPPMFLLGDTTDKLIF	TGTGCTCTTGGGGAACCCCCAATGTTCCTACTGGGGGATACAACCGATAAACTCATCTTT
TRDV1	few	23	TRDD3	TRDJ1	CALGGTGPASYWGTRGTTDKLIF	TGTGCTCTTGGGGGCACGGGGCCTGCGTCGTACTGGGGGACGCGAGGAACAACCGATAAACTCATCTTT
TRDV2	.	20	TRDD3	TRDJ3	CACHHLLGDSKSWDTRQMFF	TGTGCCTGCCATCATCTACTGGGGGATTCAAAAAGCTGGGACACCCGACAGATGTTTTTC
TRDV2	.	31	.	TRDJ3	CACDHSIRQAVVSTQSIIMLTLGGDTRQMFF	TGTGCCTGTGACCACTCTATCCGACAAGCAGTGGTATCAACGCAGAGTATCATCATGTTGACTCTTGGGGGGGACACCCGACAGATGTTTTTC
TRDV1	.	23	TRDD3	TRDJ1	CALGETNPSPVLGDPSYTDKLIF	TGTGCTCTTGGGGAAACGAATCCCTCCCCAGTACTGGGGGACCCATCGTACACCGATAAACTCATCTTT
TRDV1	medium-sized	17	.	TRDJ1	CALGLAHVRRYTDKLIF	TGTGCTCTCGGCCTGGCTCATGTTCGTCGATACACCGATAAACTCATCTTT
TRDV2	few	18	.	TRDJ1	CACDTVDRSGGPADKLIF	TGTGCCTGTGACACCGTTGATAGAAGTGGGGGTCCAGCCGATAAACTCATCTTT
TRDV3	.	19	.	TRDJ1	CAFPELPILGASYTDKLIF	TGTGCCTTTCCCGAACTTCCTATACTGGGGGCTTCGTACACCGATAAACTCATCTTT
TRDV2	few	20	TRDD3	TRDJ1	CACDIMSALLGVVDTDKLIF	TGTGCCTGTGACATCATGTCGGCCCTACTGGGGGTCGTAGACACCGATAAACTCATCTTT
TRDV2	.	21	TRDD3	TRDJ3	CACDPIPTGDTPSWDTRQMFF	TGTGCCTGTGACCCTATTCCTACGGGGGATACGCCATCCTGGGACACCCGACAGATGTTTTTC
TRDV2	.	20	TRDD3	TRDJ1	CACDAVLGDTRILYTDKLIF	TGTGCCTGTGACGCGGTACTGGGGGATACGCGAATTCTTTACACCGATAAACTCATCTTT
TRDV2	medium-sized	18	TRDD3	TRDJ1	CACDSLPDTGGYTDKLIF	TGTGCCTGTGACTCACTTCCCGATACTGGGGGATACACCGATAAACTCATCTTT
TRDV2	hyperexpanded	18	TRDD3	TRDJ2	CACDPLLGDTLETAQLFF	TGTGCCTGTGACCCCTTACTGGGGGATACGCTGGAAACAGCACAACTCTTCTTT
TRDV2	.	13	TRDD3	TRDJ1	CACDSPGGDKLIF	TGTGCCTGTGACTCCCCTGGGGGCGATAAACTCATCTTT
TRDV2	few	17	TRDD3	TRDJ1	CACDTLAGGPYTDKLIF	TGTGCCTGTGACACCCTGGCTGGGGGTCCCTACACCGATAAACTCATCTTT
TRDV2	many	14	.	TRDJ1	CACDTVGKSDKLIF	TGTGCCTGTGATACCGTTGGGAAGTCCGATAAACTCATCTTT
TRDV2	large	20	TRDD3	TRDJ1	CACDTVYGGYAGGRTDKLIF	TGTGCCTGTGACACGGTTTATGGGGGATACGCAGGGGGTCGTACCGATAAACTCATCTTT
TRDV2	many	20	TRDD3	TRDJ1	CACDPLILGDTPSNTDKLIF	TGTGCCTGTGACCCGCTAATACTGGGGGATACACCCTCAAACACCGATAAACTCATCTTT
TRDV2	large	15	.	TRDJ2	CACDALTGPTAQLFF	TGTGCCTGTGACGCCCTTACTGGCCCCACAGCACAACTCTTCTTT
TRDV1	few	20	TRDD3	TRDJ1	CALGELFGPLGGYDTDKLIF	TGTGCTCTTGGGGAACTCTTCGGTCCTCTCGGCGGATACGACACCGATAAACTCATCTTT
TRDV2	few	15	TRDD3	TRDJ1	CACDPLVGDTLKLIF	TGTGCCTGTGACCCCTTGGTGGGGGATACGCTTAAACTCATCTTT
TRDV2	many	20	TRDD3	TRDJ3	CACDTTGGYAVSWDTRQMFF	TGTGCCTGTGACACCACTGGGGGATACGCGGTCTCCTGGGACACCCGACAGATGTTTTTC
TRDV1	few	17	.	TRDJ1	CALGKGYGRGTTDKLIF	TGTGCTCTTGGGAAGGGCTACGGAAGGGGAACCACCGATAAACTCATCTTT
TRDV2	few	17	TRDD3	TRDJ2	CACDTVGDTLETAQLFF	TGTGCCTGTGACACCGTGGGGGATACGCTGGAAACAGCACAACTCTTCTTT
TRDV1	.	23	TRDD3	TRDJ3	CALGGGPPGGYNIFSWDTRQMFF	TGTGCTCTTGGGGGAGGGCCTCCTGGGGGATACAATATCTTTTCCTGGGACACCCGACAGATGTTTTTC
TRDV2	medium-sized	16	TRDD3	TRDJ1	CACDTGPGGYTDKLIF	TGTGCCTGTGACACCGGACCTGGGGGGTACACCGATAAACTCATCTTT
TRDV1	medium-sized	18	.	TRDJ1	CALGEPFSFSANTDKLIF	TGTGCTCTTGGGGAACCTTTTTCCTTCTCGGCCAACACCGATAAACTCATCTTT
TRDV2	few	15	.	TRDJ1	CACDTLGANTDKLIF	TGTGCCTGTGACACCCTTGGGGCCAACACCGATAAACTCATCTTT
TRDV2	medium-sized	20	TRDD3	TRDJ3	CACDAVGDDILSWDTRQMFF	TGTGCCTGTGACGCCGTGGGGGATGACATCCTCTCTTGGGACACCCGACAGATGTTTTTC
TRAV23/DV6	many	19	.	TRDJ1	CAAPFLFRWGATYTDKLIF	TGTGCAGCACCTTTCCTATTTCGCTGGGGTGCAACATACACCGATAAACTCATCTTT
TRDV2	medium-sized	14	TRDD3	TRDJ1	CACDTLGYTDKLIF	TGTGCCTGTGACACACTGGGGTACACCGATAAACTCATCTTT
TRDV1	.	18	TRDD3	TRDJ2	CALGELRLPWGIRAQLFF	TGTGCTCTTGGGGAACTTCGCCTACCCTGGGGGATACGGGCACAACTCTTCTTT
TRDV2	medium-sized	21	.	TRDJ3	CACDTAGMRGPSSWDTRQMFF	TGTGCCTGTGACACCGCTGGAATGAGGGGGCCTAGCTCCTGGGACACCCGACAGATGTTTTTC
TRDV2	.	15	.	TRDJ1	CACDTVTAKYDKLIF	TGTGCCTGTGACACCGTTACCGCTAAATACGATAAACTCATCTTT
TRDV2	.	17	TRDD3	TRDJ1	CACDTVGDTRYTDKLIF	TGTGCCTGTGACACCGTGGGGGATACGCGGTACACCGATAAACTCATCTTT
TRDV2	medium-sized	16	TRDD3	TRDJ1	CACDHVTGGYTDKLIF	TGTGCCTGTGACCATGTTACTGGGGGATACACCGATAAACTCATCTTT
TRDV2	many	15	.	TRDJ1	CACDAILRDTDKLIF	TGTGCCTGTGACGCCATTCTTAGGGACACCGATAAACTCATCTTT
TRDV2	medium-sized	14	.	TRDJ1	CACDTVGATDKLIF	TGTGCCTGTGACACCGTAGGGGCTACCGATAAACTCATCTTT
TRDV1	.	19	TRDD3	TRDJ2	CALGELSYWGPYLTAQLFF	TGTGCTCTTGGGGAACTCTCGTACTGGGGACCGTATTTGACAGCACAACTCTTCTTT
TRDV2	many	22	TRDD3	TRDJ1	CACDALPTLLGDTREYTDKLIF	TGTGCCTGTGACGCCCTTCCTACCCTACTGGGGGATACCAGGGAGTACACCGATAAACTCATCTTT
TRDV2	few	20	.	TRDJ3	CACDTVGGLTQPWDTRQMFF	TGTGCCTGTGACACCGTGGGGGGGCTCACCCAGCCCTGGGACACCCGACAGATGTTTTTC